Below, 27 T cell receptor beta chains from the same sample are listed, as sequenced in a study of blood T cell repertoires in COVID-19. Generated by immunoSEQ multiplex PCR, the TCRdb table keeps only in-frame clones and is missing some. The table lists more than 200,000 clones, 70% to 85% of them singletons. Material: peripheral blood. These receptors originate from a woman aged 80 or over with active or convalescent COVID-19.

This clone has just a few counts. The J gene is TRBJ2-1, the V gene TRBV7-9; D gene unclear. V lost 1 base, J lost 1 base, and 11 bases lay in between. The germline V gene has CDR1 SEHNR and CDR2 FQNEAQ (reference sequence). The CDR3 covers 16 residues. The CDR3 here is CASSLGTAASYNEQFF. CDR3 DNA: TGTGCCAGCAGCTTAGGTACTGCCGCTTCCTACAATGAGCAGTTCTTC.

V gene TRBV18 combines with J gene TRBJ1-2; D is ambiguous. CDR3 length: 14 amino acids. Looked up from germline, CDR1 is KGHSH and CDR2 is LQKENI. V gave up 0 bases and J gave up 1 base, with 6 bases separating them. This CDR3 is CASSPPGVNYGYTF. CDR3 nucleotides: TGTGCCAGCTCACCACCCGGGGTTAACTATGGCTACACCTTC.

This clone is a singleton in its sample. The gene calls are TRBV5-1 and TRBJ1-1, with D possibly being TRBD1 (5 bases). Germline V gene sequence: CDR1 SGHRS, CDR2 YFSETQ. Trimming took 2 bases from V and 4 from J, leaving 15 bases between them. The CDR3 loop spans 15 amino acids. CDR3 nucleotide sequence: TGCGCCAGCAGCTTAACCGGGACTGGGCTCACTGAAGCTTTCTTT. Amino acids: CASSLTGTGLTEAFF.

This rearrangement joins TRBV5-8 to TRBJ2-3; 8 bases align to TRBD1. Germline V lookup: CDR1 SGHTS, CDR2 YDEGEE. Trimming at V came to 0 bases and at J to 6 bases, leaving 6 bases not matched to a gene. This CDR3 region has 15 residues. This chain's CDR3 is CASSLGRGQPDTQYF. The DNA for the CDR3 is TGTGCCAGCAGCTTGGGCAGGGGGCAACCCGATACGCAGTATTTT. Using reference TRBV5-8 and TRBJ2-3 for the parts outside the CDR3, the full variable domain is EAGVTQSPTHLIKTRGQQATLRCSPISGHTSVYWYQQALGLGLQFLLWYDEGEERNRGNFPPRFSGRQFPNYSSELNVNALELEDSALYLCASSLGRGQPDTQYFGPGTRLTVL.

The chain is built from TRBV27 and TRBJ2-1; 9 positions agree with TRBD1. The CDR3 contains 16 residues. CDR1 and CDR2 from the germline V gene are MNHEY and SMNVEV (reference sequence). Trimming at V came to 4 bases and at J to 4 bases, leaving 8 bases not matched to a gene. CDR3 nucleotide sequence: TGTGCCAGCAGTTATCTCGACAGGGGGTTTTACAATGAGCAGTTCTTC. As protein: CASSYLDRGFYNEQFF.

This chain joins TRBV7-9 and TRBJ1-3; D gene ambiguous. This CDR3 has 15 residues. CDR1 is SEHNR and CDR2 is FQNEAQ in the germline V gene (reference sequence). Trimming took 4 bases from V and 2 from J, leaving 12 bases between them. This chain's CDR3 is CASSSPRDPGNTIYF. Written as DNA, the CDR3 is TGTGCCAGCAGCTCGCCTCGGGATCCTGGAAACACCATATATTTT.

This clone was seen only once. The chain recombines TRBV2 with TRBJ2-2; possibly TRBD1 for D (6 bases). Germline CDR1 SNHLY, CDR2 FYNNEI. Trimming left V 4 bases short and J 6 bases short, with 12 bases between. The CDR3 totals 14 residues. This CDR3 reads CASSVYHRAGELFF. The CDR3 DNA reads TGTGCCAGCAGTGTTTACCACAGGGCCGGGGAGCTGTTTTTT.

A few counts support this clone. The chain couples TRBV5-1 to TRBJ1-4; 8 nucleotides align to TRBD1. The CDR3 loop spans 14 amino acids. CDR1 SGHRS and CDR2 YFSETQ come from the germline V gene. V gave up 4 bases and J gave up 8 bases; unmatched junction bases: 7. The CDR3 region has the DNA TGCGCCAGCAGCCCCGACAACAGGGGGGAAAAACTGTTTTTT. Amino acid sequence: CASSPDNRGEKLFF.

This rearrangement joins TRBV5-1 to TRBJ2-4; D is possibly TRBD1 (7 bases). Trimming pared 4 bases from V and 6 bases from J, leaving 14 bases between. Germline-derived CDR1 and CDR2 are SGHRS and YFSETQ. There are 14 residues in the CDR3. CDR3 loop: CASSTSGGGNIQYF. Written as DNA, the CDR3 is TGCGCCAGCAGCACTTCAGGGGGAGGAAACATTCAGTACTTC.

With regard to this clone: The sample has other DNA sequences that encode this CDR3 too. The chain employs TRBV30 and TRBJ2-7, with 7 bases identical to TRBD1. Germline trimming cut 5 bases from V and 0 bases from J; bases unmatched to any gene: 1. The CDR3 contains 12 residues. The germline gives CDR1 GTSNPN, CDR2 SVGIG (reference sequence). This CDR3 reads CAWGTASYEQYF. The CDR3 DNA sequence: TGTGCCTGGGGGACAGCCTCCTACGAGCAGTACTTC.

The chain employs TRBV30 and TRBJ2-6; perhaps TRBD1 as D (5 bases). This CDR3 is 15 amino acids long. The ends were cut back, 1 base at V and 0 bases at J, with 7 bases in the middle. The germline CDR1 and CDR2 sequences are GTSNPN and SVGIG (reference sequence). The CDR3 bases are TGTGCCTGGAGTGCAGGGTCCTCTGGGGCCAACGTCCTGACTTTC. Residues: CAWSAGSSGANVLTF.

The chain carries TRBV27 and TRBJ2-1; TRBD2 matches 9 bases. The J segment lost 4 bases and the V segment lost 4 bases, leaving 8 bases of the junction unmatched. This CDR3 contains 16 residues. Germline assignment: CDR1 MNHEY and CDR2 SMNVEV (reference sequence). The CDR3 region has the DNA TGTGCCAGCAGTTCGGAAGGACTAGCGACATACAATGAGCAGTTCTTC. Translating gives CASSSEGLATYNEQFF.

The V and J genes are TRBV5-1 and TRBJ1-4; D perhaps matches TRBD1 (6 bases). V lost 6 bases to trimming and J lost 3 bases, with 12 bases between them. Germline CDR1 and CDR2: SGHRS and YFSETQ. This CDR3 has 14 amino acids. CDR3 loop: CASNDGQPNEKLFF. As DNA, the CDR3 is TGCGCCAGCAACGACGGACAGCCTAATGAAAAACTGTTTTTT.

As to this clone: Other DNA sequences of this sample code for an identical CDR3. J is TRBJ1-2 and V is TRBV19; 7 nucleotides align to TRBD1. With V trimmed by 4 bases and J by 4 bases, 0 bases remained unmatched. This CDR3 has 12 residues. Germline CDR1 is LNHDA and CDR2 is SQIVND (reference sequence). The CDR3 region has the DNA TGTGCCAGTAGTAGGACAGGCTATGGCTACACCTTC. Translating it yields CASSRTGYGYTF.

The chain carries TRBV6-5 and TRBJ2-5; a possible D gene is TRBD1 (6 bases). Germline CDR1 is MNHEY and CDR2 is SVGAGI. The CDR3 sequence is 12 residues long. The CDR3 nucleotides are TGTGGAAGTGGGACACACCAAGAGACCCAGTACTTC. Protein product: CGSGTHQETQYF.

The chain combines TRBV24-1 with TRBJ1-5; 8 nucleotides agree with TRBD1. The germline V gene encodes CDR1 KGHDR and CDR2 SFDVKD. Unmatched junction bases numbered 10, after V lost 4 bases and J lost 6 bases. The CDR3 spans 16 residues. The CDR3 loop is CATSDSDRVGSQPQHF. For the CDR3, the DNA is TGTGCCACCAGTGACTCGGACAGGGTTGGTAGTCAGCCCCAGCATTTT.

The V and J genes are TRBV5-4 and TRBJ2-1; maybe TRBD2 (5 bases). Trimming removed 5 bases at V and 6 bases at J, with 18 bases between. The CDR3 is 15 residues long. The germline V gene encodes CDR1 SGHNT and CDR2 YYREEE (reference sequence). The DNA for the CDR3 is TGTGCCAGCAGTCCTAAGAGGGCTCAATCCAATGAGCAGTTCTTC. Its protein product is CASSPKRAQSNEQFF.

CDR3 amino acids: CASRDSSNTGELFF. CDR3 nucleotides: TGCGCCAGCAGGGACAGTTCTAACACCGGGGAGCTGTTTTTT. The chain is built from TRBV5-1 and TRBJ2-2; D possibly corresponds to TRBD1 (6 bases). V dropped 5 bases and J dropped 2 bases, with 10 bases sitting between them. The CDR3 is made up of 14 amino acids. The germline CDR1 and CDR2 sequences are SGHRS and YFSETQ.

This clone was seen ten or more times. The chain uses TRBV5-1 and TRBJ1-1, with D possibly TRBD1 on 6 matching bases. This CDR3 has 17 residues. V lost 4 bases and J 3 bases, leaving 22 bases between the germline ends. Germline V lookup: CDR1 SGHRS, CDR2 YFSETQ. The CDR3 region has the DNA TGCGCCAGCAGCCTATCGTCCTTCATACAGGGTTACACTGAAGCTTTCTTT. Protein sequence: CASSLSSFIQGYTEAFF. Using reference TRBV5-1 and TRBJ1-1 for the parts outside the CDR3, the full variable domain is KAGVTQTPRYLIKTRGQQVTLSCSPISGHRSVSWYQQTPGQGLQFLFEYFSETQRNKGNFPGRFSGRQFSNSRSEMNVSTLELGDSALYLCASSLSSFIQGYTEAFFGQGTRLTVV.

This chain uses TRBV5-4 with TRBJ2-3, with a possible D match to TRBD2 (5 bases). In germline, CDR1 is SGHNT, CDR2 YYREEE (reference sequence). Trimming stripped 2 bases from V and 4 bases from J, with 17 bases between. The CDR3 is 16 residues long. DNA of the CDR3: TGTGCCAGCAGCTTCGGGGAAGTGTTCGGCGCAGATACGCAGTATTTT. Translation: CASSFGEVFGADTQYF.

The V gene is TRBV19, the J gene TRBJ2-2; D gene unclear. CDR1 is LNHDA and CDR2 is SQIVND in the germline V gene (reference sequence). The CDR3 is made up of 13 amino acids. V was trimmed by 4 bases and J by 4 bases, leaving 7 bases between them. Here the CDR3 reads CASSKLGTGELFF. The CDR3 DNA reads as TGTGCCAGTAGTAAGCTCGGCACCGGGGAGCTGTTTTTT.

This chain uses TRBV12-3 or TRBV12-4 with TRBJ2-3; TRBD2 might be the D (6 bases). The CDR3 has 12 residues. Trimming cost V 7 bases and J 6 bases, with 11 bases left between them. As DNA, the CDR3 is TGTGCCAGCAACCATGGAGGGGATACGCAGTATTTT. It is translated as CASNHGGDTQYF.

The CDR3, as DNA: TGTGCCAGTAGCTCTGCGCTTAGCACAGATACGCAGTATTTT. It yields the protein CASSSALSTDTQYF. The chain is built from TRBV19 and TRBJ2-3; D is ambiguous. The CDR3 contains 14 residues. Germline V gene lookup returns CDR1 LNHDA and CDR2 SQIVND (reference sequence). V was pared by 6 bases and J by 0 bases, with 10 bases between.

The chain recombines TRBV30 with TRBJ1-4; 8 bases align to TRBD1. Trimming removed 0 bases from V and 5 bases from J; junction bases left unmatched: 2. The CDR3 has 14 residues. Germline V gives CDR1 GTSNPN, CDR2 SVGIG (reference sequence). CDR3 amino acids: CAWSVWDRNEKLFF. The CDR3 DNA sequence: TGTGCCTGGAGTGTATGGGACAGGAATGAAAAACTGTTTTTT.

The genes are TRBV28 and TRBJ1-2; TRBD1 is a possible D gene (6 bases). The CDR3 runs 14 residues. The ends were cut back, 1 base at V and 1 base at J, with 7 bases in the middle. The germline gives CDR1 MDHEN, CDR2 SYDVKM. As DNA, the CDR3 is TGTGCCAGCAGTTTATCACAGGGTAACTATGGCTACACCTTC. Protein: CASSLSQGNYGYTF.

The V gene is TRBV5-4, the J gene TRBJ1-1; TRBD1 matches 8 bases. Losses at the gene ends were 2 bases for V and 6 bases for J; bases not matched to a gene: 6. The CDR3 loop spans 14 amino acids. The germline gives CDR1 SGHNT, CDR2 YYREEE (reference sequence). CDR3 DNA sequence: TGTGCCAGCAGCTTCGGACAGGGAGGATCTGAAGCTTTCTTT. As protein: CASSFGQGGSEAFF.

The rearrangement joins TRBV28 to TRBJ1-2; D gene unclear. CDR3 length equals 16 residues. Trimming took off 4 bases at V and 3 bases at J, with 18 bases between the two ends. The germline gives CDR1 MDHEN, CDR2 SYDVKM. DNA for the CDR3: TGTGCCAGCAGTTCATCTCTGGGAGTCGTGGACTATGGCTACACCTTC. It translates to CASSSSLGVVDYGYTF.